This T cell receptor (beta chain) emerged from a study of metastatic and nonmetastatic thyroid tumors (dated by TCRdb to the early 2020s). Study-level background: Repertoires from peripheral blood and from tumor or nodule tissue samples of malignant and benign thyroid patients were compared.

Concerning this clone: No antigen is known for it. The input lacks base qualities; no much larger clone sits a single base away.

Unmatched junction bases come to 2, with V trimmed by 1 base and J by 7 bases. The cysteine opens and the phenylalanine closes a CDR3 of 15 amino acids. Only the CDR3 DNA stays, 45 bases, in frame from base 1. CDR1 is given as SGHVS and CDR2 as FQNEAQ, both from the germline V gene. Results the study describes overall, beyond this receptor: In both blood and tumor samples, malignant tumors were reported to have significantly higher TCR beta diversity than benign nodules.

The library relied on PCR. TCRdb names Illumina HiSeq 4000 as the instrument used. High-throughput sequencing was used to profile the TCR beta-chain CDR3 region of each patient. The source study handled its data this way. Drawing on CDR3 differences between clinicopathological groups, the researchers built a classifier meant to tell apart patients with distant-metastatic papillary thyroid cancer. To measure repertoire diversity the researchers used the Shannon index, while the Morisita-Horn index served to gauge how similar the tumor and blood repertoires were. TCRdb took the public reads, trimmed them with fastp at Q25, ran MiXCR for clone calling and kept in-frame beta chains. The V and J calls follow TCRdb's processing rather than the paper's. In this sample the table shows 30,000 to 40,000 clones, roughly 19% of which occur a single time. The ten largest make up around a fifth of the sample. Before undergoing thyroid surgery, none of the patients had been given any kind of treatment. The study retrospectively analysed patient clinical samples collected from about 2012 to 2018 using T-cell receptor beta sequencing.

The V and J genes are TRBV7-8 and TRBJ1-6; the junction holds 9 bases that match TRBD1. Sequenced input: blood. The receptor was isolated from a female donor with papillary thyroid cancer or a benign thyroid nodule (not recorded which). Some clones in this sample may be carry-over from other donors' samples. The sequenced DNA is TGTGCCAGCAGCTTAGGGGGGACAGGGAATTCACCCCTCCACTTT. Its product reads: CASSLGGTGNSPLHF. With all but the CDR3 taken from the reference TRBV7-8 and TRBJ1-6 genes, the full variable domain is: GAGVSQSPRYKVAKRGQDVALRCDPISGHVSLFWYQQALGQGPEFLTYFQNEAQLDKSGLPSDRFFAERPEGSVSTLKIQRTQQEDSAVYLCASSLGGTGNSPLHFGNGTRLTVT.